This TCR beta chain was sequenced during a study of blood T cell repertoires in COVID-19. V lost 6 bases to trimming and J lost 4 bases; unmatched junction nucleotides: 7. The CDR3 loop spans 14 amino acids. Germline CDR1 SGHAT, CDR2 FQDESV (reference sequence). In the authors' methods: The authors estimated nucleated cell counts from reference gene primer amplification. TCRdb's table, derived via immunoSEQ multiplex PCR, lists solely in-frame clones and lacks some. V and J calls and clone size are as listed in that table; D and trimming were resolved from the DNA. The table includes approximately 250,000 clones, around 85% detected once.

The clonotype was recovered from a man over 45 with COVID-19, enrolled during active disease. This sequence joins TRBV11-1 and TRBJ1-2; 8 bases match TRBD1. Sequencing was performed on peripheral blood. The CDR3 sequence: CASSSQGAIYGYTF. The CDR3 DNA reads as TGTGCCAGCAGTTCCCAGGGGGCAATCTATGGCTACACCTTC.